The next 18 T cell receptor beta chains were all read from a single sample in a study of identical twins (dated by TCRdb to 2016 to 2017). The library was built by means of 5' RACE. TCRdb records Illumina HiSeq 2000 as the sequencer. The public reads were run again by TCRdb, first through fastp at Q25 and then through MiXCR, and only productive beta chains were kept. One record per CDR3 amino acid sequence lists the most common genes and DNA. The table for this sample lists about 550,000 distinct CDR3 sequences; about a fifth of them were counted only once. The ten largest clones capture approximately 0.52% of the sample. These sequences were also reported in another study, on yellow fever vaccine responses in identical twins.

The specimen sequenced was CD4+ T cells sorted from blood. Receptors originate from a woman younger than 35 in good health.

The chain joins TRBV5-5 to TRBJ2-3; 7 bases align to TRBD1. The J segment lost 6 bases and the V segment lost 2 bases, leaving 9 bases of the junction unmatched. Per germline, CDR1 SGHKS and CDR2 YYEKEE (reference sequence). The CDR3 spans 15 residues. The CDR3 nucleotides are TGTGCCAGCAGCTTTAGGAGACAGGGTGTGGATACGCAGTATTTT. Its protein product is CASSFRRQGVDTQYF.

The gene calls are TRBV4-1 and TRBJ2-4, with D maybe TRBD2 (5 bases). Per the germline V gene, CDR1 is MGHRA and CDR2 is YSYEKL. Trimming stripped 2 bases from V and 8 bases from J, with 22 bases between. CDR3 size: 17 residues. CDR3 in amino acids: CASSQLRGQFVDDIQYF. CDR3 in DNA: TGCGCCAGCAGCCAACTAAGAGGGCAGTTTGTAGATGACATTCAGTACTTC.

This clonotype was seen only a few times. CDR3 in DNA: TGTGCCAGCAGCGTCCAGGGTCGAACGGAGGCTGAAGCTTTCTTT. It encodes CASSVQGRTEAEAFF. This chain uses TRBV7-9 with TRBJ1-1; perhaps TRBD1 as D (5 bases). There are 15 residues in the CDR3. CDR1 and CDR2 from the germline V gene are SEHNR and FQNEAQ (reference sequence). Trimming removed 5 bases at V and 6 bases at J, with 19 bases between. The full variable domain, rest sourced from reference TRBV7-9 and TRBJ1-1, is DTGVSQNPRHKITKRGQNVTFRCDPISEHNRLYWYRQTLGQGPEFLTYFQNEAQLEKSRLLSDRFSAERPKGSFSTLEIQRTEQGDSAMYLCASSVQGRTEAEAFFGQGTRLTVV.

This clonotype was seen a few times. The chain employs TRBV7-8 and TRBJ2-3; TRBD2 aligns across 11 bases. V lost 8 bases, J lost 6 bases, and 10 bases stayed unmatched. The CDR3 loop spans 15 amino acids. Germline values: CDR1 SGHVS, CDR2 FQNEAQ. CDR3 in amino acids: CASGRSSGGADTQYF. The CDR3 DNA follows: TGTGCCAGCGGAAGAAGTAGCGGGGGGGCGGATACGCAGTATTTT.

This clonotype was seen more than once but under ten times. The rearrangement joins TRBV9 to TRBJ2-3; D is ambiguous. Looked up from germline, CDR1 is SGDLS and CDR2 is YYNGEE. The V end lost 3 bases, the J end lost 2 bases, and 7 bases lay between the germline ends. This CDR3 contains 13 residues. In DNA, the CDR3 is TGTGCCAGCAGCGGGAGTATCACAGATACGCAGTATTTT. Translated, it gives CASSGSITDTQYF.

This clonotype was counted between two and nine times. The gene calls are TRBV7-8 and TRBJ1-2, with a possible D match to TRBD1 (6 bases). The V end lost 1 base, the J end lost 6 bases, and 12 bases lay between the germline ends. Germline CDR1 and CDR2: SGHVS and FQNEAQ. The CDR3 contains 14 residues. Here the CDR3 DNA reads TGTGCCAGCAGCTTAGGGTCGGCAGGGGATGGCTACACCTTC. The encoded protein is CASSLGSAGDGYTF.

The rearrangement joins TRBV11-1 to TRBJ2-7, with D perhaps TRBD1 (6 bases). This CDR3 contains 15 residues. Looked up from germline, CDR1 is SGHAT and CDR2 is FQDESV (reference sequence). V was pared by 4 bases and J by 3 bases, with 16 bases between. The CDR3 reads CASSSNQGSSYEQYV. CDR3 in DNA: TGTGCCAGCAGCTCGAACCAGGGGTCTAGCTACGAGCAGTACGTC.

The J gene is TRBJ1-5, the V gene TRBV20-1, with 11 bases lining up with TRBD1. Germline V CDR1 and CDR2: DFQATT, SNEGSKA (reference sequence). Unmatched junction bases numbered 20, after V lost 0 bases and J lost 4 bases. This CDR3 is 21 amino acids long. The CDR3 loop reads CSAREIAPSGRDRGVNQPQHF. CDR3 DNA sequence: TGCAGTGCTAGAGAAATCGCACCCTCCGGGCGGGACAGGGGGGTGAATCAGCCCCAGCATTTT.

This clonotype turned up a few times. The chain links TRBV20-1 to TRBJ2-2; 8 bases map to TRBD1. The CDR3 has 13 residues. V shed 5 bases, J shed 2 bases, and the junction held 1 base outside the gene matches. Germline V gives CDR1 DFQATT, CDR2 SNEGSKA (reference sequence). CDR3 in amino acids: CSAGQGNTGELFF. CDR3 in DNA: TGCAGTGCTGGACAGGGTAACACCGGGGAGCTGTTTTTT.

The CDR3 sequence: CAISELNSYEQYF. DNA of the CDR3: TGTGCCATCAGTGAGTTAAACTCCTACGAGCAGTACTTC. The chain recombines TRBV10-3 with TRBJ2-7; D gene ambiguous. Germline-derived CDR1 and CDR2 are ENHRY and SYGVKD. The CDR3 runs 13 residues. V lost 1 base and J lost 0, with 4 bases in between.

This clonotype showed up just a few times. The CDR3 loop reads CASSLGSRANTEAFF. Written as DNA, the CDR3 is TGTGCCAGCAGCTTAGGAAGCAGGGCGAACACTGAAGCTTTCTTT. This chain uses TRBV7-8 with TRBJ1-1; maybe TRBD1 (5 bases). Germline V lookup: CDR1 SGHVS, CDR2 FQNEAQ. Trimming cost V 1 base and J 1 base, with 10 bases left between them. CDR3 length equals 15 residues.

Only a few counts were recorded for this clonotype. The chain has TRBV19 and TRBJ1-1; D is undetermined. V was trimmed by 3 bases and J by 6 bases, leaving 14 bases between them. The germline gives CDR1 LNHDA, CDR2 SQIVND (reference sequence). The CDR3 contains 14 residues. CDR3 loop: CASSITAFDAEAFF. The CDR3, as DNA: TGTGCCAGTAGTATCACTGCATTTGACGCTGAAGCTTTCTTT.

This clonotype has just a few counts. The chain employs TRBV20-1 and TRBJ2-3, with D possibly TRBD2 on 6 matching bases. The CDR3 runs 14 residues. Germline V lookup: CDR1 DFQATT, CDR2 SNEGSKA (reference sequence). The V gene lost 3 bases and the J gene lost 2 bases, with 12 bases spanning the gap. CDR3 in DNA: TGCAGTGCTAGTGCGGGACTTACCACAGATACGCAGTATTTT. Translation: CSASAGLTTDTQYF.

The V and J genes are TRBV4-1 and TRBJ1-5; TRBD1 is a possible D gene (5 bases). Trimming took 4 bases from V and 2 from J, leaving 12 bases between them. The CDR3 sequence is 15 residues long. Germline CDR1 and CDR2: MGHRA and YSYEKL. The CDR3 region is CASSRGTQGNQPQHF. CDR3 in DNA: TGCGCCAGCAGCCGGGGCACCCAGGGCAATCAGCCCCAGCATTTT.

The J gene is TRBJ2-4, the V gene TRBV3-1; D may be TRBD1 (5 bases). This CDR3 contains 19 residues. From germline, CDR1 is LGHDT and CDR2 YNNKEL (reference sequence). The germline V and J ends were trimmed by 11 bases and 1 base, with 30 bases remaining between them. CDR3 bases: TGTGCCTCCAGCCAAGAGGTTCCCTGGGCAAAGGGGGCCAAAAACATTCAGTACTTC. Its translation is CASSQEVPWAKGAKNIQYF.

There are many counts of this clonotype. The DNA for the CDR3 is TGTGCCAGCAGTTTAAGGGGGACTAGAGGCTACGAGCAGTACTTC. This sequence encodes CASSLRGTRGYEQYF. The chain combines TRBV12-3 or TRBV12-4 with TRBJ2-7, with 8 bases aligning to TRBD2. V lost 2 bases, J lost 3 bases, and 6 bases stayed unmatched. CDR3 length: 15 residues.

About this clonotype itself: The junction departs from germline at one end; a sequencing error may be responsible. This chain connects TRBV7-8 to TRBJ2-5; D unclear. This CDR3 has 13 amino acids. Germline V CDR1 and CDR2: SGHVS, FQNEAQ. The CDR3 DNA sequence: TGTGCCAGCAGCTTAGGGCAAGAAGAGTCCCAGTACTTC. This translates into CASSLGQEESQYF. The complete variable domain, with remaining parts taken from reference TRBV7-8 and TRBJ2-5, reads GAGVSQSPRYKVAKRGQDVALRCDPISGHVSLFWYQQALGQGPEFLTYFQNEAQLDKSGLPSDRFFAERPEGSVSTLKIQRTQQEDSAVYLCASSLGQEESQYFGPGTRLLVL.

The chain recombines TRBV15 with TRBJ2-5; D tentatively reads TRBD1 or TRBD2 (5 bases each). The CDR3 has 16 amino acids. Deletions cut 5 bases from V and 2 bases from J, with 18 bases between. CDR1 and CDR2 (germline): LNHNV, YYDKDF (reference sequence). CDR3 sequence: CATSGGRGPRQETQYF. As DNA, the CDR3 is TGTGCCACCAGCGGAGGCCGGGGCCCGAGACAAGAGACCCAGTACTTC.